These 11 T cell receptor beta chains originate from one sample sequenced in a study of CD8 T cells in ankylosing spondylitis. Their antigens are not known. TCRdb reprocessed the 5' RACE reads with MiXCR, giving one entry per CDR3 protein. The sample holds hundreds of thousands of distinct CDR3 sequences, roughly 13% seen once. Findings and caveats of the study: The study identified a TCR beta motif of 7 or 8 highly homologous variants that appeared characteristic of ankylosing spondylitis blood.

Sequencing input: blood, either unsorted or a sorted T cell fraction (not recorded which). The receptor set was obtained from a male donor with ankylosing spondylitis.

This clonotype was detected only a few times. The rearrangement links TRBV6-5 to TRBJ1-5; D is unresolved. Germline CDR1 and CDR2: MNHEY and SVGAGI. Trimming shortened V by 2 bases and J by 4 bases, and 9 bases separated the two germline ends. There are 14 residues in the CDR3. The CDR3 loop is CASSYREGNQPQHF. In DNA, the CDR3 is TGTGCCAGCAGTTACCGGGAAGGTAATCAGCCCCAGCATTTT.

The chain joins TRBV20-1 to TRBJ2-5; D might be TRBD1 (5 bases). The CDR3 is 15 amino acids. Looked up from germline, CDR1 is DFQATT and CDR2 is SNEGSKA (reference sequence). The V gene lost 1 base and the J gene lost 3 bases, with 15 bases spanning the gap. The CDR3 coding sequence is TGCAGTGCTAGAGTTAACAGGATTGGGAAAGAGACCCAGTACTTC. This encodes CSARVNRIGKETQYF.

This clonotype was recorded a few times. The rearrangement links TRBV27 to TRBJ1-6; the D is unclear. CDR1 and CDR2 (germline): MNHEY, SMNVEV (reference sequence). CDR3 length: 14 amino acids. V lost 5 bases, J lost 6 bases, and 11 bases lay in between. This chain's CDR3 is CASSRYSINSPLHF. The CDR3 coding sequence is TGTGCCAGCAGTCGCTACTCAATTAATTCACCCCTCCACTTT.

This clonotype was seen only a few times. The chain employs TRBV5-1 and TRBJ2-7; 8 positions match TRBD2. This CDR3 has 15 residues. Germline-derived CDR1 and CDR2 are SGHRS and YFSETQ. The ends lost 0 bases at V and 5 bases at J; junction bases unmatched: 7. DNA for the CDR3: TGCGCCAGCAGCTTGGTTTCCAGCGGGAGTAACGAGCAGTACTTC. This gives the protein CASSLVSSGSNEQYF.

This chain connects TRBV20-1 to TRBJ1-5; D not resolved. There are 14 residues in the CDR3. From germline, CDR1 is DFQATT and CDR2 SNEGSKA (reference sequence). The V end lost 2 bases, the J end lost 2 bases, and 10 bases lay between the germline ends. CDR3 residues: CSARLAAGNQPQHF. In DNA form, the CDR3 reads TGCAGTGCTAGATTAGCCGCGGGCAATCAGCCCCAGCATTTT.

This clonotype was counted a few times. V usage is TRBV20-1 and J usage is TRBJ1-1; the match to TRBD1 covers 7 bases. The CDR3 consists of 14 residues. Unmatched junction bases numbered 9, after V lost 4 bases and J lost 4 bases. In germline, CDR1 is DFQATT, CDR2 SNEGSKA (reference sequence). The DNA for the CDR3 is TGCAGTGCTATAAAAGGACAGGTTTTCACTGAAGCTTTCTTT. It encodes CSAIKGQVFTEAFF.

This clonotype was detected ten times or more. The chain employs TRBV12-3 or TRBV12-4 and TRBJ1-1, with unresolved D. The CDR3 is 14 amino acids. V was pared by 7 bases and J by 5 bases, with 17 bases between. The CDR3 reads CASIVMLGWTEAFF. Written as DNA, the CDR3 is TGTGCCAGCATTGTTATGTTGGGTTGGACTGAAGCTTTCTTT.

This chain joins TRBV24-1 and TRBJ2-1; D unclear. The CDR3 is made up of 12 amino acids. V lost 2 bases and J 13 bases, leaving 11 bases between the germline ends. CDR1 is KGHDR, CDR2 SFDVKD, per germline. Written as DNA, the CDR3 is TGTGCCACCAGTGATTGGACGGCAAGACAGTTCTTC. It specifies CATSDWTARQFF.

CDR3: CASSSTRTNEKLFF. CDR3 nucleotides: TGTGCCAGCAGCTCGACAAGGACTAATGAAAAACTGTTTTTT. This sequence joins TRBV7-2 and TRBJ1-4; no firm D call. CDR1 and CDR2 (germline): SGHTA, FQGNSA. Deletions cut 4 bases from V and 2 bases from J, with 8 bases between. The CDR3 length is 14 residues.

The rearrangement links TRBV12-3 or TRBV12-4 to TRBJ1-2; 12 nucleotides agree with TRBD1. This CDR3 is 15 amino acids long. V was clipped by 5 bases and J by 4 bases; unmatched bases: 5. CDR3 coding DNA: TGTGCCAGCAGTACCGGGACAGGGGGCCTCTATGGCTACACCTTC. Translating it yields CASSTGTGGLYGYTF.

This sequence joins TRBV2 and TRBJ2-2; perhaps TRBD2 as D (6 bases). Trimming shortened V by 4 bases and J by 1 base, and 10 bases separated the two germline ends. This CDR3 is built from 15 residues. Looked up from germline, CDR1 is SNHLY and CDR2 is FYNNEI. The CDR3 nucleotides read TGTGCCAGCAGTGGGAAGGGACTGAACACCGGGGAGCTGTTTTTT. This encodes CASSGKGLNTGELFF.